This T cell receptor (beta chain) was sequenced during a study of response to subunit inactivated influenza vaccine. Study-wide points: It was suggested by the authors that few new T cells are recruited by each seasonal influenza vaccination.

Via MiXCR, TCRdb re-called the RT-PCR reads, giving one row per CDR3 protein. The sample holds hundreds of thousands of distinct CDR3 sequences, around 13% seen once. The sample holds a few counts of this clonotype. Antigen unknown. After removal of 7 bases from V and 0 bases from J, the junction contained 9 bases not matched to a gene. The CDR3 runs 17 residues. The sequencing here drew on PBMCs from blood, taken less than 15 days before vaccination. This TCR was sampled from a man aged 45-65 years who received an inactivated influenza vaccine. The chain links TRBV12-3 or TRBV12-4 to TRBJ2-6; TRBD2 aligns across 7 bases. The CDR3, as DNA: TGTGCCAGCACGTTGAGAGGGGACTACTCTGGGGCCAACGTCCTGACTTTC. This translates into CASTLRGDYSGANVLTF.